This passage covers 10 T cell receptor beta chains from one sample sequenced in a study of blood T cell repertoires in COVID-19 (dated by TCRdb to about 2020). The library was produced with the immunoSEQ multiplex PCR assay. Held by TCRdb, this immuneACCESS table contains in-frame sequences only and omits some clones. Under half of the omission traces to an unresolved V gene where checked; the cause of the rest is unknown. The sample records some 30,000 clones, 75% to 95% of which are singletons. About 16% of the sample lies in the top ten. Sequencing was done on a sample of peripheral blood. These TCRs come from a human donor with active COVID-19. The donor label of this sample is uncertain.

J is TRBJ2-7 and V is TRBV7-2; D possibly corresponds to TRBD1 (5 bases). The CDR3 runs to 13 residues. The germline gives CDR1 SGHTA, CDR2 FQGNSA. The V end lost 3 bases, the J end lost 2 bases, and 8 bases lay between the germline ends. This CDR3 is CASSFDSPYEQYF. The CDR3 DNA follows: TGTGCCAGCAGCTTTGACAGCCCCTACGAGCAGTACTTC.

V is TRBV30 and J is TRBJ2-4; D is perhaps TRBD1 (6 bases). Trimming cost V 4 bases and J 4 bases, with 11 bases left between them. Per germline, CDR1 GTSNPN and CDR2 SVGIG (reference sequence). The CDR3 consists of 13 residues. The CDR3 loop reads CAWNREPKNIQYF. As DNA, the CDR3 is TGTGCCTGGAACAGGGAACCTAAAAACATTCAGTACTTC.

The chain has TRBV5-6 and TRBJ1-5, with 8 bases aligning to TRBD1. Germline lookup yields CDR1 SGHDT and CDR2 YYEEEE. The CDR3 sequence is 16 residues long. J was trimmed by 0 bases and V by 4 bases; bases with no gene match: 6. The DNA for the CDR3 is TGTGCCAGCAGCGCAAGGGACAGGTTTAGCAATCAGCCCCAGCATTTT. It is translated as CASSARDRFSNQPQHF. The whole variable domain, filled in from reference TRBV5-6 and TRBJ1-5, reads DAGVTQSPTHLIKTRGQQVTLRCSPKSGHDTVSWYQQALGQGPQFIFQYYEEEERQRGNFPDRFSGHQFPNYSSELNVNALLLGDSALYLCASSARDRFSNQPQHFGDGTRLSIL.

The CDR3 DNA is TGTGCCACCAGCAGAGAGGGCGGGTGGGGTACTGAAGCTTTCTTT. As protein: CATSREGGWGTEAFF. The J gene is TRBJ1-1, the V gene TRBV15; D is ambiguous. The CDR3 covers 15 residues. Germline V gene lookup returns CDR1 LNHNV and CDR2 YYDKDF (reference sequence). Trimming left V 0 bases short and J 5 bases short, with 13 bases between.

V gene TRBV7-2 combines with J gene TRBJ2-1; unclear D gene. Trimming pared 5 bases from V and 7 bases from J, leaving 6 bases between. The germline CDR1 and CDR2 sequences are SGHTA and FQGNSA. This CDR3 contains 11 residues. In DNA, the CDR3 is TGTGCCAGCAGCGTACGGAATGAGCAGTTCTTC. It translates to CASSVRNEQFF.

This chain uses TRBV4-3 with TRBJ1-4, with TRBD1 identical over 7 bases. CDR1 and CDR2 from the germline V gene are LGHNA and YSLEER. J gave up 8 bases and V 1 base, and 4 bases lay outside the gene matches. This CDR3 has 14 residues. The CDR3 sequence is CASSQGQGMEKLFF. The DNA of the CDR3 is TGCGCCAGCAGCCAAGGACAGGGAATGGAAAAACTGTTTTTT.

A few counts support this clone. V usage is TRBV27 and J usage is TRBJ1-1; D not resolved. Trimming pared 4 bases from V and 4 bases from J, leaving 19 bases between. The CDR3 spans 16 residues. Germline CDR1 is MNHEY and CDR2 is SMNVEV (reference sequence). The CDR3 loop is CASSSPQAGAGTEAFF. CDR3 in DNA: TGTGCCAGCAGTTCCCCCCAGGCGGGTGCGGGCACTGAAGCTTTCTTT.

The chain recombines TRBV6-2 or TRBV6-3 with TRBJ2-7, with 11 bases that match TRBD2. Unmatched junction bases numbered 1, after V lost 0 bases and J lost 3 bases. The CDR3 spans 15 residues. Germline V gives CDR1 MNHEY, CDR2 SVGEGT. DNA for the CDR3: TGTGCCAGCAGTTACTCCGGACTAGCGGGCTACGAGCAGTACTTC. Translation: CASSYSGLAGYEQYF.

V usage is TRBV14 and J usage is TRBJ1-4; D perhaps matches TRBD1 (6 bases). This CDR3 has 15 residues. Trimming removed 4 bases from V and 3 bases from J, with 12 bases in between. Germline V CDR1 and CDR2: SGHDN, FVKESK. CDR3 loop: CASSPTGLPNEKLFF. CDR3 nucleotide sequence: TGTGCCAGCAGCCCCACAGGGCTCCCTAATGAAAAACTGTTTTTT.

The chain has TRBV4-1 and TRBJ2-1; tentative D call: TRBD2 (5 bases). The V and J ends lost 0 bases and 3 bases respectively, with 12 bases between them. Germline V lookup: CDR1 MGHRA, CDR2 YSYEKL. The CDR3 totals 16 residues. The CDR3 spells CASSQDLSGYYNEQFF. The CDR3 DNA reads as TGCGCCAGCAGCCAAGATCTCAGCGGCTACTACAATGAGCAGTTCTTC.